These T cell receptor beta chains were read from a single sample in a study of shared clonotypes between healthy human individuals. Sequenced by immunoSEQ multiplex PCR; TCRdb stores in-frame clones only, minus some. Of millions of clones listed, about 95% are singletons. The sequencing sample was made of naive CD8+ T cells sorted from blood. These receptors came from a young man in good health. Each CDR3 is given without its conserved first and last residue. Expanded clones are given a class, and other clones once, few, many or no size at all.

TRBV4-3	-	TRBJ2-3	ASSQEMEGLAAQY
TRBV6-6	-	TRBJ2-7	ASSYGAGPYEQY
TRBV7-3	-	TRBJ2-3	ASSLTGSSTDTQY
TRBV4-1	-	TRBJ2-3	ASSQESTWDTQY
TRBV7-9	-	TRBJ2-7	ASSYPTGFPTSEQY
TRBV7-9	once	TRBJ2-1	ASSPILPGQGRNEQF
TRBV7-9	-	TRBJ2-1	ASSLGGLAGKYEQF
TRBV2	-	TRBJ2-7	ASSEVTTLYEQY
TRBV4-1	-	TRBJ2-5	ASSLRTSGSEETQY
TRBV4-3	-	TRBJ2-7	ASSQDYRGLGAVEQY
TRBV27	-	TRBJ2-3	ASSNTHYTDTQY
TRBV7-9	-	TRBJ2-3	ASSPVVAGDTDTQY
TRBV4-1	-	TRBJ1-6	ASSQEVGGNYNSPLH
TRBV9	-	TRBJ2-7	ASSVKRGTSGSAYEQY
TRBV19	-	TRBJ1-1	ASSIFYQDTEAF
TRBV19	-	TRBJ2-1	ASSTNRYNEQF
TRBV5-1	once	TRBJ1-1	ASSLGTGDNTEAF
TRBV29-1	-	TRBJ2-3	SVEWPSGSTDTQY
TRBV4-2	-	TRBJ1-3	ASSQDRSSGNTIY
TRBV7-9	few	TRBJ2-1	ASSSGLAEYNEQF
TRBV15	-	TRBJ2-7	ATSNHGTAGYEQY
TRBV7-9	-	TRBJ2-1	ASSSSTSGRAYNEQF
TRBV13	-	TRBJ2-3	ASSFGRGGTDTQY
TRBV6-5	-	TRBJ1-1	ASSPADRVHTEAF
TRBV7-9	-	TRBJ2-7	ASSLGRGDYIAYEQY
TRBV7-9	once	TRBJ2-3	ASNPGGQANTDTQY
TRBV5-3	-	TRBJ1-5	ARSLSRACMVGVGNQPQH
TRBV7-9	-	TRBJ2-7	ASSGIAGGTKTYEQY
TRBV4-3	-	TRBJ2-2	ASSQDWGSGGGELF
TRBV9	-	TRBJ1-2	ASSPSGTRGDYGYT
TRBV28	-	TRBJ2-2	ASSPGQGYTGELF
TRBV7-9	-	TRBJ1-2	ASSLDSGGAYGYT
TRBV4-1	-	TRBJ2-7	ASSQETGTIYEQY
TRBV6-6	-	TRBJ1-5	ASSKSRQFIQPQH
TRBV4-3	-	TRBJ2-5	ASSQDGLAGQETQY
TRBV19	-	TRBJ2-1	ASSQISISPSYNEQF
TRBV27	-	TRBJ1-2	ASSPTWGGIGGYT
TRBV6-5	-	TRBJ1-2	ASSYSGDFSYGYT
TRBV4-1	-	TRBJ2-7	ASSQESATSGRYEQY
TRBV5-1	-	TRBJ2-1	ASRSRDSSYNEQF
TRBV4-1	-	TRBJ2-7	ASSQEPLAGVPYEQY
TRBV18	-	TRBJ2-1	ASSPSGGSYNEQF
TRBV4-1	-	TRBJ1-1	ASRFQGTYTEAF
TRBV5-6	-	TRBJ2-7	ASSLPTGGYDEQY
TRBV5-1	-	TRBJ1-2	ASSSLVFGQTYGYT
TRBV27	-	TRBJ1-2	ASSFYSNYGYT
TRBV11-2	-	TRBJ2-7	ASSLDPGWAYEQY
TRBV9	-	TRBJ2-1	ASSGYERGRRSYNEQF
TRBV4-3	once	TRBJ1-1	ASSQDWEANTEAF
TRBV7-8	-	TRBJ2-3	ASSLEPPDTQY
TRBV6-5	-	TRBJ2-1	ASSYELAGINEQF
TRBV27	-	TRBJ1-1	ASRVPSSTEAF
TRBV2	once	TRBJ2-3	ASSEVVVASTDTQY
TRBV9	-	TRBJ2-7	ASSHPRDSGGPFGEQY
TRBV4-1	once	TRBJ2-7	ASSQVAAFDRY
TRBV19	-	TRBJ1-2	ASSIDQENYGYT
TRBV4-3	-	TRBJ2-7	ASSQLAGEEYEQY
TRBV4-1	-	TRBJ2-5	ASSLHQQETQY